This T cell receptor beta chain comes out of a study of blood T cell repertoires in COVID-19. Germline V gene data show CDR1 as SGHDT and CDR2 as YYEEEE. The CDR3 spans 13 residues. Between the trimmed V and J ends, which lost 4 bases and 3 bases, there was a span of 11 bases. Profiling relied on immunoSEQ multiplex PCR, and the TCRdb table lists in-frame clones only, not all of them. Of 250,000 to 350,000 clones in the sample, just over 90% are singletons; the top ten hold about 2%. This receptor was identified in a woman aged 25-40 years with COVID-19, enrolled during active disease. The gene calls are TRBV5-6 and TRBJ2-7; D uncertain. Sequences were obtained from peripheral blood. CDR3 residues: CASSPRGVYEQYF. CDR3 DNA: TGTGCCAGCAGCCCCAGAGGAGTCTACGAGCAGTACTTC.